This TCR beta chain appears in the sequencing data of a study of cytomegalovirus exposure and HLA in healthy donors. General study results and limits: Altogether, about 160 TCR beta chains were recorded as cytomegalovirus-associated.

Notes on this clone: What it binds is not known.

The validation cohort, a group of over a hundred subjects, included the donors and was separate from the approximately 700-subject first cohort. Sequencing was performed with immunoSEQ multiplex PCR; in TCRdb, only in-frame clones are kept and a portion is missing. The table records 200,000 to 250,000 clones, roughly 91% of them present only once. The length of the CDR3 is 16 residues. The ends lost 3 bases at V and 2 bases at J; junction bases unmatched: 9. Germline V lookup: CDR1 SGHDN, CDR2 FVKESK. The sequence was collected from a young woman in good health and CMV-seropositive. The V and J genes are TRBV14 and TRBJ2-7; TRBD1 agrees at 8 bases. The sample consisted of PBMCs. Here the CDR3 reads CASSHSRDRSPYEQYF. CDR3 DNA sequence: TGTGCCAGCAGCCACTCCCGGGACAGGTCCCCCTACGAGCAGTACTTC.